Only a few counts were recorded for the clone carrying this T cell receptor beta chain. Antigen: not known. This entry is derived from a study of T cell repertoires in cytomegalovirus infection. Study as a whole: CMV infection together with matching HLA type was indicated by public TCR beta signatures.

General study findings and limits: Across the ex vivo response, the dominant clonotypes were HLA-C-restricted CMV-specific TCR beta clonotypes. Based on cumulative public TCR beta family frequency, carriers of CMV plus the relevant HLA were identified.

Via MiXCR, TCRdb re-called the reads, giving one row per CDR3 protein. The repertoire holds hundreds of thousands of distinct CDR3 sequences, 15% to 20% seen once, with more than 10% in the top ten. CDR1 MNHEY and CDR2 SVGEGT come from the germline V gene. Unmatched junction bases numbered 12, after V lost 4 bases and J lost 4 bases. This CDR3 region has 17 residues. Sequences were obtained from PBMCs. The clonotype originates from a human donor in good health (CMV status not recorded). Some clones in this sample may be carry-over from other donors' samples. J is TRBJ2-1 and V is TRBV6-2 or TRBV6-3; 8 bases agree with TRBD2. The CDR3 is CASSFSPLLAVYNEQFF. The CDR3 bases are TGTGCCAGCAGTTTTTCACCACTACTAGCGGTATACAATGAGCAGTTCTTC.